This T cell receptor (beta chain) stems from a study of OX40 agonist ivuxolimab in advanced cancers. This clone was seen just once. Germline lookup yields CDR1 SGHAT and CDR2 FQNNGV. The CDR3 runs to 15 residues. Trimming cost V 5 bases and J 4 bases, with 14 bases left between them. The protocol was immunoSEQ multiplex PCR, while the TCRdb copy is restricted to in-frame clones and leaves out a portion. Of about 82,000 clones in the sample, 85% to 90% were seen once. Source: CD4+ or CD8+ T cells sorted from blood, taken in a trial of the OX40 agonist ivuxolimab. The TCR was taken from an adult with an advanced solid tumor such as melanoma, head and neck, liver or kidney cancer. The V call is TRBV11-2, the J call TRBJ1-4, with D possibly matching TRBD1 (6 bases). The CDR3 bases are TGTGCCAGCAGCCCTAGACAGGCGGGTAATGAAAAACTGTTTTTT. The encoded protein is CASSPRQAGNEKLFF.